This T cell receptor beta chain originates from a study of T cells in Graves' hyperthyroidism and ophthalmopathy. Study-level background: Peripheral blood collection took place at initial diagnosis, before any treatment.

TCR beta CDR3 regions were amplified from RNA. Carried out on the TCR CDR3, a first-round RT-PCR used the HTBI primer set. From the multiplex PCR reads, TCRdb called clonotypes with MiXCR, one entry per CDR3 protein. The sample includes nearly 600,000 distinct CDR3 sequences, roughly 14% of them seen just once. This clonotype has just a few counts. The CDR3 sequence is 12 residues long. Trimming removed 11 bases at V and 6 bases at J, with 16 bases between. Per the germline V gene, CDR1 is ENHRY and CDR2 is SYGVKD. Among the patients, aged 18 to 65, hyperthyroidism was newly diagnosed and had lasted under 2 months. PBMCs came from about 10 ml fresh peripheral blood.

This sequence joins TRBV10-3 and TRBJ1-1; weak D call: TRBD1 (5 bases). Sequenced input: blood. This receptor was taken from a woman aged 30 to 39 with Graves' hyperthyroidism that later progressed to Graves' ophthalmopathy. The CDR3 bases are TGTGCCGCAAGTTGGGGGGGGGCTGAAGCTTTCTTT. It codes for CAASWGGAEAFF.